These 18 T cell receptor beta chains were all obtained from the same sample, sequenced in a study of blood T cell repertoires in COVID-19. The repertoire was sequenced with immunoSEQ multiplex PCR; TCRdb's copy has only in-frame clones and lacks some. The profile shows about 80,000 clones, roughly 80% of them singletons. The sequenced sample was peripheral blood. Every receptor here comes from a woman aged 40 to 50 with active or convalescent COVID-19.

V usage is TRBV11-3 and J usage is TRBJ2-7, with D tentatively TRBD1 (5 bases). Germline V gene lookup returns CDR1 SGHNT and CDR2 YENEEA. Between the trimmed V and J ends, which lost 4 bases and 0 bases, there was a span of 16 bases. The CDR3 is 16 amino acids. The CDR3 DNA reads TGTGCCAGCAGCTCGCGGACACGGATCCGCTCCTACGAGCAGTACTTC. It encodes CASSSRTRIRSYEQYF. The full variable domain, rest sourced from reference TRBV11-3 and TRBJ2-7, is EAGVVQSPRYKIIEKKQPVAFWCNPISGHNTLYWYLQNLGQGPELLIRYENEEAVDDSQLPKDRFSAERLKGVDSTLKIQPAELGDSAVYLCASSSRTRIRSYEQYFGPGTRLTVT.

The chain joins TRBV2 to TRBJ2-7; D possibly corresponds to TRBD2 (7 bases). Germline V gene lookup returns CDR1 SNHLY and CDR2 FYNNEI. V was clipped by 6 bases and J by 7 bases, with 22 bases between them. The length of the CDR3 is 15 residues. The DNA for the CDR3 is TGTGCCAGCAGGGTTGGGGGGGCGCAGGCTCTTGAGCAGTACTTC. This codes for CASRVGGAQALEQYF.

This clone has just one count. The rearrangement joins TRBV4-3 to TRBJ2-7, with 11 nucleotides matching TRBD2. The V segment lost 0 bases and the J segment 3 bases; nucleotides outside the gene matches: 4. The germline V gene encodes CDR1 LGHNA and CDR2 YSLEER. The CDR3 has 16 amino acids. The CDR3 nucleotides are TGCGCCAGCAGCCAAGATACTAGCGGGAGCCTCTACGAGCAGTACTTC. The encoded protein is CASSQDTSGSLYEQYF.

This chain connects TRBV7-8 to TRBJ1-3, with a possible D match to TRBD1 (6 bases). This CDR3 comprises 16 residues. CDR1 SGHVS and CDR2 FQNEAQ come from the germline V gene. Trimming pared 5 bases from V and 2 bases from J, leaving 16 bases between. CDR3 DNA: TGTGCCAGCAGCCGCCGCGGGGGCGCGGCTGGAAACACCATATATTTT. Its protein is CASSRRGGAAGNTIYF.

Concerning this clone itself: Additional DNA sequences in this sample encode the identical CDR3. The V gene is TRBV24-1, the J gene TRBJ2-5, with TRBD1 matching over 7 bases. The CDR3 loop spans 12 amino acids. Losses at the gene ends were 5 bases for V and 5 bases for J; bases not matched to a gene: 1. The V gene's germline CDR1 is KGHDR and CDR2 SFDVKD. This CDR3 reads CATSGGGETQYF. In DNA form, the CDR3 reads TGTGCCACCAGTGGAGGGGGCGAGACCCAGTACTTC.

The chain is built from TRBV9 and TRBJ2-2; TRBD2 agrees at 8 bases. The CDR3 covers 17 residues. CDR1 and CDR2 from the germline V gene are SGDLS and YYNGEE. V shed 2 bases, J shed 0 bases, and the junction held 6 bases outside the gene matches. The CDR3 reads CASSVPAAGANTGELFF. As DNA, the CDR3 is TGTGCCAGCAGCGTCCCCGCAGCGGGAGCGAACACCGGGGAGCTGTTTTTT.

This clone appeared a single time. The rearrangement joins TRBV21-1 to TRBJ1-3; the D call TRBD1 from the table was never checked on the DNA. TRBV21-1 is a recognized pseudogene. The CDR3 has 16 amino acids. In nucleotides, the CDR3 is TGTGCCAGCAACCACCGGGACAGGGAAAATGGAAACACCATATATTTT. Translation: CASNHRDRENGNTIYF.

J is TRBJ2-5 and V is TRBV30, with no clear D. This CDR3 comprises 12 residues. Per the germline V gene, CDR1 is GTSNPN and CDR2 is SVGIG (reference sequence). The ends were cut back, 5 bases at V and 5 bases at J, with 12 bases in the middle. The CDR3 spells CAWGLPRETQYF. The CDR3 DNA reads TGTGCCTGGGGCCTTCCCAGGGAGACCCAGTACTTC.

This clone occurred many times. This chain links TRBV11-2 with TRBJ1-2; no reliable D call. The CDR3 totals 14 residues. CDR1 SGHAT and CDR2 FQNNGV come from the germline V gene. Between the trimmed V and J ends, which lost 0 bases and 0 bases, there was a span of 5 bases. The CDR3 loop is CASSLDPANYGYTF. The CDR3 nucleotides are TGTGCCAGCAGCTTAGATCCAGCTAACTATGGCTACACCTTC.

This sequence joins TRBV7-7 and TRBJ2-5; the match to TRBD2 covers 8 bases. V lost 0 bases, J lost 5 bases, and 8 bases stayed unmatched. In germline, CDR1 is SSHAT, CDR2 FNYEAQ (reference sequence). The CDR3 totals 16 residues. The CDR3 spells CASSLASGGPWETQYF. The CDR3 DNA sequence: TGTGCCAGCAGCTTAGCATCGGGAGGGCCGTGGGAGACCCAGTACTTC.

The gene calls are TRBV5-4 and TRBJ2-2, with TRBD2 matching 12 bases. Per germline, CDR1 SGHNT and CDR2 YYREEE (reference sequence). This CDR3 comprises 16 residues. V lost 3 bases, J lost 6 bases, and 6 bases stayed unmatched. The CDR3 nucleotides are TGTGCCAGCAGCTCTCTAGCGGGAGGGCCGCCCGGGGAGCTGTTTTTT. Translation: CASSSLAGGPPGELFF.

This clone was recorded once. The gene calls are TRBV5-1 and TRBJ1-4, with D tentatively TRBD1 (5 bases). The CDR3 runs to 13 residues. Germline loops: CDR1 SGHRS, CDR2 YFSETQ. Trimming removed 0 bases from V and 8 bases from J, with 8 bases in between. The CDR3 spells CASSLEGREKLFF. The CDR3, as DNA: TGCGCCAGCAGCTTGGAGGGGAGGGAAAAACTGTTTTTT.

The chain recombines TRBV3-1 (or the pseudogene TRBV3-2) with TRBJ1-6; 7 nucleotides align to TRBD1. Germline lookup yields CDR1 LGHDT and CDR2 YNNKEL (reference sequence). CDR3 length: 14 amino acids. V lost 2 bases to trimming and J lost 9 bases; unmatched junction nucleotides: 4. CDR3 residues: CASSQIYRGSPLHF. The CDR3 DNA reads TGTGCCAGCAGCCAAATTTACAGGGGTTCACCCCTCCACTTT.

V usage is TRBV7-8 and J usage is TRBJ2-1; 15 bases are a match to TRBD2. V was clipped by 1 base and J by 7 bases; unmatched bases: 5. CDR1 and CDR2 (germline): SGHVS, FQNEAQ. This CDR3 comprises 17 residues. In nucleotides, the CDR3 is TGTGCCAGCAGCTTAGAGGGACTAGCGGGAGGATGGAATGAGCAGTTCTTC. This gives the protein CASSLEGLAGGWNEQFF.

The rearrangement uses TRBV27 and TRBJ1-5; TRBD1 might be the D (6 bases). Trimming shortened V by 6 bases and J by 4 bases, and 13 bases separated the two germline ends. Germline V CDR1 and CDR2: MNHEY, SMNVEV (reference sequence). The CDR3 totals 14 residues. The CDR3 DNA reads TGTGCCAGCAGCGCCGGGACACCTAATCAGCCCCAGCATTTT. Encoded protein: CASSAGTPNQPQHF.

This clone was detected a few times. The rearrangement links TRBV6-5 to TRBJ2-7; D may be TRBD1 (5 bases). Germline loops: CDR1 MNHEY, CDR2 SVGAGI. Trimming pared 5 bases from V and 3 bases from J, leaving 17 bases between. The CDR3 totals 15 residues. The CDR3 spells CASSTLVGRDYEQYF. The CDR3, as DNA: TGTGCCAGCAGTACCCTCGTGGGCAGGGACTACGAGCAGTACTTC.

This clone was counted once. The rearrangement uses TRBV27 and TRBJ2-4; D is perhaps TRBD2 (5 bases). The V and J ends lost 3 bases and 2 bases respectively, with 8 bases between them. Germline CDR1 MNHEY, CDR2 SMNVEV (reference sequence). The CDR3 covers 14 residues. The CDR3 DNA reads TGTGCCAGCAGTTTCACCGGGACCAAAAACATTCAGTACTTC. The encoded protein is CASSFTGTKNIQYF.

The chain uses TRBV4-1 and TRBJ2-6, with a tentative D call TRBD1 (6 bases). Germline-derived CDR1 and CDR2 are MGHRA and YSYEKL. V was cut by 1 base and J by 0 bases, with 10 bases left in between. The CDR3 is 17 amino acids. Written as DNA, the CDR3 is TGCGCCAGCAGCCAAGCCAGGGGCACCTCTGGGGCCAACGTCCTGACTTTC. Encoded protein: CASSQARGTSGANVLTF.